The T cell receptor (beta chain) under discussion was sequenced for a study of early T cells in non-severe SARS-CoV-2 infection. Study-wide points: Private and CD4 specificities were missed by VDJdb matching, skewed to anti-spike CD8.

The TCR library protocol was used to attach unique molecular identifiers. These identifiers were attached to individual cDNA molecules. TCRdb reprocessed the 5' RACE reads with MiXCR, giving one entry per CDR3 protein. Of about 42,000 distinct CDR3 sequences listed, roughly 6.6% are singletons. Germline values: CDR1 MNHEY, CDR2 SMNVEV (reference sequence). V shed 4 bases and J shed 0 bases, with 10 bases lying between them. CDR3 length equals 14 residues. This clonotype has at least ten counts. Its antigen is currently unknown. The TCR was taken from an adult who was a healthcare worker with PCR-confirmed SARS-CoV-2 infection or an uninfected control (not recorded which). The sequenced material came from whole blood. The chain joins TRBV27 to TRBJ2-7, with a possible D match to TRBD1 (6 bases). The CDR3 loop is CASSWGQSSYEQYF. DNA of the CDR3: TGTGCCAGCAGTTGGGGACAAAGCTCCTACGAGCAGTACTTC.